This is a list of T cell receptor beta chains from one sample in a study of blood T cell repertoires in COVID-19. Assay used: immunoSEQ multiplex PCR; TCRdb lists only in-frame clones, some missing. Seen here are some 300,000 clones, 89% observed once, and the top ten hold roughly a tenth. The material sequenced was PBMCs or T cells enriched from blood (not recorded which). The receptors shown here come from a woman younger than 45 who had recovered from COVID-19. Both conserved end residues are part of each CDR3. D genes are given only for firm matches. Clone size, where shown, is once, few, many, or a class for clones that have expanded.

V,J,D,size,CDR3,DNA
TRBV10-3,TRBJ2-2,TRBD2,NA,CAISPGAGNTGELFF,TGTGCCATCAGCCCGGGAGCGGGAAACACCGGGGAGCTGTTTTTT
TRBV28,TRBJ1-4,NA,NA,CATGENEKLFF,TGTGCCACAGGGGAAAATGAAAAACTGTTTTTT
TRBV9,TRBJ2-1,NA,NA,CASSARDSSYNEQFF,TGTGCCAGCAGCGCCAGGGATAGCTCCTACAATGAGCAGTTCTTC
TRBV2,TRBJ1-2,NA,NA,CASSEVGTNYGYTF,TGTGCCAGCAGTGAAGTGGGGACAAACTATGGCTACACCTTC
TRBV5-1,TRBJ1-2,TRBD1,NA,CASSAGQGGLGYTF,TGCGCCAGCAGCGCCGGACAGGGGGGTTTGGGCTACACCTTC
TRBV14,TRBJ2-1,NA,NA,CASSQIQYNEQFF,TGTGCCAGCAGCCAGATTCAGTACAATGAGCAGTTCTTC
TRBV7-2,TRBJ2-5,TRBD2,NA,CASSLSGRAGQETQYF,TGTGCCAGCAGCCTTAGCGGGAGGGCCGGGCAAGAGACCCAGTACTTC
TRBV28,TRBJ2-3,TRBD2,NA,CASSLRLAGRTDTQYF,TGTGCCAGCAGTTTACGTCTAGCGGGGCGCACAGATACGCAGTATTTT
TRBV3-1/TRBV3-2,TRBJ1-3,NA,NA,CASGREGAGNTIYF,TGTGCCAGTGGGAGGGAAGGGGCTGGAAACACCATATATTTT
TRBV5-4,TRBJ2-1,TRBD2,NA,CASTLSGRAYNEQFF,TGTGCCAGCACCCTTAGCGGGAGGGCCTACAATGAGCAGTTCTTC
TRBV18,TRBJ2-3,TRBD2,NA,CASSPLPASGSTDTQYF,TGTGCCAGCTCACCACTGCCAGCAAGCGGGAGTACAGATACGCAGTATTTT
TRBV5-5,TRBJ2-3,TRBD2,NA,CASSLGLAGGGSMPDTQYF,TGTGCCAGCAGCTTGGGACTAGCGGGAGGTGGGAGTATGCCAGATACGCAGTATTTT
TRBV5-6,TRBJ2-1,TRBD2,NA,CASSFVAGEQFF,TGTGCCAGCAGCTTCGTAGCGGGGGAGCAGTTCTTC
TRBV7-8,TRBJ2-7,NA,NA,CASSFRRARPYEQYF,TGTGCCAGCAGCTTTAGGAGGGCCCGTCCCTACGAGCAGTACTTC
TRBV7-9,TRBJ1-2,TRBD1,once,CASSTGTAMFYGYTF,TGTGCCAGCAGCACCGGGACAGCTATGTTTTATGGCTACACCTTC
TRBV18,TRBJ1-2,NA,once,CASSPRTAMGYGYTF,TGTGCCAGCTCACCCCGGACAGCGATGGGCTATGGCTACACCTTC
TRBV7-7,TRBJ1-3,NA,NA,CASSSVGGSSGNTIYF,TGTGCTAGCAGCTCTGTGGGTGGGAGTTCTGGAAACACCATATATTTT
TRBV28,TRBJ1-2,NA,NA,CASSLGAHVNYGYTF,TGTGCCAGCAGTTTAGGGGCTCACGTAAACTATGGCTACACCTTC
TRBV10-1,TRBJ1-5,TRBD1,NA,CASSKGGQGNQPQHF,TGCGCCAGCAGCAAGGGGGGACAGGGAAATCAGCCCCAGCATTTT
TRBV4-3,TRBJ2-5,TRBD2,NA,CASSPTAPGLAEETQYF,TGCGCCAGCAGCCCGACAGCCCCGGGACTAGCGGAAGAGACCCAGTACTTC
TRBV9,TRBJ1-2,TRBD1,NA,CASSSRRDRGFQGNYGYTF,TGTGCCAGCAGCTCCCGGCGGGACAGGGGTTTCCAAGGGAACTATGGCTACACCTTC
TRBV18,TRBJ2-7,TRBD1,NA,CASSPRDRGGYEQYF,TGTGCCAGCTCACCCCGGGACAGGGGGGGGTACGAGCAGTACTTC
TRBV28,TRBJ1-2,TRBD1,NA,CASSDREGIYGYTF,TGTGCCAGCTCGGACAGGGAGGGGATCTATGGCTACACCTTC
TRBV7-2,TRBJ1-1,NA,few,CASSEEYRDTEAFF,TGTGCCAGCAGCGAAGAATACAGGGACACTGAAGCTTTCTTT
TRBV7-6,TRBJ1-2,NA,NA,CASSSLTRDGYTF,TGTGCCAGCAGCTCACTTACTAGAGATGGCTACACCTTC
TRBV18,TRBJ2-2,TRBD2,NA,CASSPPPGLAGKNTGELFF,TGTGCCAGCTCACCACCTCCAGGACTAGCGGGGAAGAACACCGGGGAGCTGTTTTTT
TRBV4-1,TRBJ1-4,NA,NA,CASSQGDMFDEKLFF,TGCGCCAGCAGCCAAGGCGACATGTTCGACGAAAAACTGTTTTTT
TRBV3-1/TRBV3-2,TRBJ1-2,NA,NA,CASSQINSGTWYGYTF,TGTGCCAGCAGCCAAATTAATTCGGGTACCTGGTATGGCTACACCTTC
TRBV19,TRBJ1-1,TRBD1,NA,CASKPGTVNTEAFF,TGTGCCAGTAAACCGGGGACAGTCAACACTGAAGCTTTCTTT
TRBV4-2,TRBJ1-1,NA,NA,CASSQAGSPMNTEAFF,TGTGCCAGCAGCCAAGCAGGGTCCCCCATGAACACTGAAGCTTTCTTT
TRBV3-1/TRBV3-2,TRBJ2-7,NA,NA,CASSQGVARSSYEQYF,TGTGCCAGCAGCCAAGGGGTAGCGAGAAGCTCCTACGAGCAGTACTTC
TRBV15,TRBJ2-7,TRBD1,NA,CATSREQGRYEQYF,TGTGCCACCAGCAGAGAACAGGGGAGATACGAGCAGTACTTC
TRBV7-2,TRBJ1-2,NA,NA,CASSSQTANYGYTF,TGTGCCAGCAGCTCACAGACAGCTAACTATGGCTACACCTTC
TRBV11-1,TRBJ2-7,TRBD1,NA,CASSSRTGSYEQYF,TGTGCCAGCAGCTCAAGGACAGGGTCCTACGAGCAGTACTTC
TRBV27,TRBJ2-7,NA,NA,CASMGGSYEQYF,TGTGCCAGCATGGGGGGTTCCTACGAGCAGTACTTC
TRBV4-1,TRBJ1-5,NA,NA,CASSQTGQPQHF,TGCGCCAGCAGCCAAACAGGGCAGCCCCAGCATTTT
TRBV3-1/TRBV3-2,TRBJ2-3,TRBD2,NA,CASSPTRTSGGTDTQYF,TGTGCCAGCAGCCCGACCCGAACTAGCGGGGGCACAGATACGCAGTATTTT
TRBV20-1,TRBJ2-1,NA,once,CSANTGQFF,TGCAGTGCTAATACTGGGCAGTTCTTC
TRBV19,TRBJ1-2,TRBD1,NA,CASQIQGNGYTF,TGTGCCAGCCAGATACAGGGGAATGGCTACACCTTC
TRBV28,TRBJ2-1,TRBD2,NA,CASSLLASGMYNEQFF,TGTGCCAGCAGTTTATTGGCTAGCGGGATGTACAATGAGCAGTTCTTC
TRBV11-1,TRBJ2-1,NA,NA,CASSGGRNSYNEQFF,TGTGCCAGCAGCGGCGGGCGGAACTCCTACAATGAGCAGTTCTTC
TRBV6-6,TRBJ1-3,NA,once,CASTPREGESGNTIYF,TGTGCCAGCACCCCTCGGGAAGGAGAATCTGGAAACACCATATATTTT
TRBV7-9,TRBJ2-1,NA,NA,CASSLGSGGYNEQFF,TGTGCCAGCAGCTTGGGAAGCGGAGGGTACAATGAGCAGTTCTTC
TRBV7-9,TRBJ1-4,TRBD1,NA,CASSPPTPAGGKLFF,TGTGCCAGCAGCCCGCCGACCCCGGCAGGGGGTAAACTGTTTTTT
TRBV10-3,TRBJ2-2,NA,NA,CAIRKGLDTGELFF,TGTGCCATCAGAAAGGGACTTGACACCGGGGAGCTGTTTTTT
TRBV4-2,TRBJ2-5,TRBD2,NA,CASGASGRWETQYF,TGTGCCAGCGGGGCTAGCGGGAGGTGGGAGACCCAGTACTTC
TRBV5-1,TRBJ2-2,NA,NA,CASSLVRESLNTGELFF,TGCGCCAGCAGCTTAGTGAGGGAATCCCTGAACACCGGGGAGCTGTTTTTT
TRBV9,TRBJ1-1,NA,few,CASSVVSIEAFF,TGTGCCAGCAGCGTAGTCTCTATAGAAGCTTTCTTT
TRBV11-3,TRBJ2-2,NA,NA,CASSPLSGELFF,TGTGCCAGCAGCCCCCTTTCCGGGGAGCTGTTTTTT
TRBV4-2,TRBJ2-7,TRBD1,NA,CASSHPGTGISYEQYF,TGTGCCAGCAGCCACCCCGGGACAGGTATCTCCTACGAGCAGTACTTC
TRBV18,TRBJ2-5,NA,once,CASSPPHTEETQYF,TGTGCCAGCTCACCACCGCACACCGAAGAGACCCAGTACTTC
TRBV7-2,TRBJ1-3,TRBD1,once,CASSPQGRGTGNTIYF,TGTGCCAGCAGCCCACAGGGGAGAGGAACTGGAAACACCATATATTTT
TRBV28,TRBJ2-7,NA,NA,CASSPHETYEQYF,TGTGCCAGCAGTCCCCACGAGACCTACGAGCAGTACTTC
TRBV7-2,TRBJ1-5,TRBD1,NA,CASSFQTGANNQPQHF,TGTGCCAGCAGCTTTCAGACAGGGGCGAACAATCAGCCCCAGCATTTT
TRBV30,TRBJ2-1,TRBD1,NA,CAWCPIKGTGAYEQFF,TGTGCCTGGTGTCCCATCAAGGGGACAGGGGCCTATGAGCAGTTCTTC
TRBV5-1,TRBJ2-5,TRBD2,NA,CASSLVATSGETQYF,TGCGCCAGCAGCTTGGTTGCGACTAGCGGGGAGACCCAGTACTTC